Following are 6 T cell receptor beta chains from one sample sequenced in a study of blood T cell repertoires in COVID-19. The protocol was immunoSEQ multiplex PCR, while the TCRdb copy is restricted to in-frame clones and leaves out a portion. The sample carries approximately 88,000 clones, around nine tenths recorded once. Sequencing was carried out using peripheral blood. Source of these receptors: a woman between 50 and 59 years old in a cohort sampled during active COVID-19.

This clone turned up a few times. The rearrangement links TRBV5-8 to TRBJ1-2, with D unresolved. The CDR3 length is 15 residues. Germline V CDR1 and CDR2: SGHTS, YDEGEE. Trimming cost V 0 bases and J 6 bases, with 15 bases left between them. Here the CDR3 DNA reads TGTGCCAGCAGCTTGGGTCCTCGGGTCGGTGATGGCTACACCTTC. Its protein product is CASSLGPRVGDGYTF. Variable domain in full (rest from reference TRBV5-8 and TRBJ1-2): EAGVTQSPTHLIKTRGQQATLRCSPISGHTSVYWYQQALGLGLQFLLWYDEGEERNRGNFPPRFSGRQFPNYSSELNVNALELEDSALYLCASSLGPRVGDGYTFGSGTRLTVV.

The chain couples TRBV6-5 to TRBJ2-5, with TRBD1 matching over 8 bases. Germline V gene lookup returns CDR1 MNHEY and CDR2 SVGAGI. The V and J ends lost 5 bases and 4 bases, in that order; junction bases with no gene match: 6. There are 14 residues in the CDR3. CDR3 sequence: CASSTGTGTETQYF. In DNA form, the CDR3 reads TGTGCCAGCAGTACCGGGACAGGCACAGAGACCCAGTACTTC.

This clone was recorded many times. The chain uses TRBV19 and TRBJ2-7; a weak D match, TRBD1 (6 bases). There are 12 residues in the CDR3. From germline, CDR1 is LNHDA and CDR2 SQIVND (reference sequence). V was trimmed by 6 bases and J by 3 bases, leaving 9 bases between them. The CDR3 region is CASRGDNYEQYF. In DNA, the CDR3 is TGTGCCAGTAGGGGGGACAACTACGAGCAGTACTTC.

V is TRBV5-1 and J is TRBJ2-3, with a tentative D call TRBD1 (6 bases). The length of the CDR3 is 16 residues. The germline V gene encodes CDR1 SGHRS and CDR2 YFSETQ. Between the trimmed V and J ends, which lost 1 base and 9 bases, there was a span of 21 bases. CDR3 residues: CASSLLEQGGSQTQYF. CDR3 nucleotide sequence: TGCGCCAGCAGCTTGTTGGAACAGGGTGGTTCGCAGACGCAGTATTTT.

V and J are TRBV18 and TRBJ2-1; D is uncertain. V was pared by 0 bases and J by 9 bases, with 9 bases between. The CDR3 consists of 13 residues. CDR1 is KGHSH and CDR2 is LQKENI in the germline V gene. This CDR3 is CASSPPVGVEQFF. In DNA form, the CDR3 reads TGTGCCAGCTCACCACCAGTCGGAGTTGAGCAGTTCTTC. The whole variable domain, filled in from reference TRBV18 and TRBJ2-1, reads NAGVMQNPRHLVRRRGQEARLRCSPMKGHSHVYWYRQLPEEGLKFMVYLQKENIIDESGMPKERFSAEFPKEGPSILRIQQVVRGDSAAYFCASSPPVGVEQFFGPGTRLTVL.

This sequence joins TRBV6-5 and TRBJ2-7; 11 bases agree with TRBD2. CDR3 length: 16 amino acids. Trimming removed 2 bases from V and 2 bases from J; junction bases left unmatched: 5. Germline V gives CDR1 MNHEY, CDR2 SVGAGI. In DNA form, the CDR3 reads TGTGCCAGCAGTTACGGACTAGCGGGCAGGCCCTACGAGCAGTACTTC. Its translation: CASSYGLAGRPYEQYF.